These 18 T cell receptor beta chains were sequenced from one sample in a study of shared clonotypes between healthy human individuals. Some clones are missing from TCRdb's copy, which holds only in-frame ones; the method was immunoSEQ multiplex PCR. The sample contains approximately 530,000 clones, around 95% of which appear only once. Sequenced material: naive CD4+ T cells sorted from blood. Indicated subset: CD45RA+ positively selected. The receptor set was obtained from a woman aged 25 to 39 in good health.

This sequence joins TRBV30 and TRBJ2-1; D remains ambiguous. The CDR3 contains 14 residues. Trimming removed 5 bases from V and 0 bases from J, with 11 bases in between. Germline CDR1 reads GTSNPN; CDR2 reads SVGIG (reference sequence). CDR3 nucleotide sequence: TGTGCCTGGGCTCCTACCCGCTCCTACAATGAGCAGTTCTTC. It translates to CAWAPTRSYNEQFF.

This clone has only one observation. The chain employs TRBV28 and TRBJ2-1, with TRBD2 identical over 14 bases. The CDR3 loop spans 19 amino acids. From germline, CDR1 is MDHEN and CDR2 SYDVKM. V lost 5 bases to trimming and J lost 6 bases; unmatched junction nucleotides: 15. The CDR3 protein is CASSPAGTSGRWRANEQFF. In DNA form, the CDR3 reads TGTGCCAGCAGTCCGGCCGGGACTAGCGGGAGATGGAGGGCCAATGAGCAGTTCTTC.

The genes are TRBV5-1 and TRBJ1-3, with D possibly being TRBD1 (6 bases). V gave up 4 bases and J gave up 0 bases, with 14 bases separating them. This CDR3 contains 16 residues. The germline V gene has CDR1 SGHRS and CDR2 YFSETQ. The CDR3 spells CASSREGRGSGNTIYF. The CDR3 region has the DNA TGCGCCAGCAGCAGAGAAGGCAGGGGCTCTGGAAACACCATATATTTT.

In its sample, this clone was seen once. The chain recombines TRBV5-6 with TRBJ1-2; unclear D gene. The germline V and J ends were trimmed by 1 base and 2 bases, with 15 bases remaining between them. Germline V CDR1 and CDR2: SGHDT, YYEEEE. There are 16 residues in the CDR3. Here the CDR3 DNA reads TGTGCCAGCAGCTTGTTCGGAGCCCAAGCCAACTATGGCTACACCTTC. It yields the protein CASSLFGAQANYGYTF. Full variable domain (rest looked up from reference TRBV5-6 and TRBJ1-2): DAGVTQSPTHLIKTRGQQVTLRCSPKSGHDTVSWYQQALGQGPQFIFQYYEEEERQRGNFPDRFSGHQFPNYSSELNVNALLLGDSALYLCASSLFGAQANYGYTFGSGTRLTVV.

For this clone: Other DNA sequences in the sample encode the same CDR3. V gene TRBV7-9 combines with J gene TRBJ1-2; D might be TRBD1 (6 bases). Trimming cost V 6 bases and J 6 bases, with 8 bases left between them. Germline CDR1 SEHNR, CDR2 FQNEAQ (reference sequence). This CDR3 is built from 11 residues. CDR3 DNA: TGTGCCAGCAGTCCAGGGGATGGCTACACCTTC. Amino acid sequence: CASSPGDGYTF.

A note on this clone: The sample holds other DNA sequences that translate to the same CDR3. The gene calls are TRBV7-9 and TRBJ1-4; 7 bases align to TRBD1. The trim removed 1 base at V and 8 bases at J, leaving 4 bases unmatched. The germline CDR1 and CDR2 sequences are SEHNR and FQNEAQ (reference sequence). The CDR3 has 14 residues. The CDR3 is CASSLGQGGEKLFF. For the CDR3, the DNA is TGTGCCAGCAGCTTAGGACAGGGAGGCGAAAAACTGTTTTTT. The entire variable domain, with the rest obtained from reference TRBV7-9 and TRBJ1-4, is as follows: DTGVSQNPRHKITKRGQNVTFRCDPISEHNRLYWYRQTLGQGPEFLTYFQNEAQLEKSRLLSDRFSAERPKGSFSTLEIQRTEQGDSAMYLCASSLGQGGEKLFFGSGTQLSVL.

This chain connects TRBV5-1 to TRBJ2-7; TRBD2 might be the D (6 bases). Between the trimmed V and J ends, which lost 3 bases and 6 bases, there was a span of 25 bases. This CDR3 contains 17 residues. Per germline, CDR1 SGHRS and CDR2 YFSETQ. The CDR3 bases are TGCGCCAGCAGCTACCCCGAACGGGGCGGGATGTCCGCCGAGCAGTACTTC. This translates into CASSYPERGGMSAEQYF.

The chain employs TRBV28 and TRBJ2-5, with 7 positions matching TRBD2. Near its end, the DNA agrees better with TRBJ2-7, so the J call may be wrong. The CDR3 is 14 amino acids. The germline V gene encodes CDR1 MDHEN and CDR2 SYDVKM. The CDR3 reads CASSLYGTNYEQYF. The DNA for the CDR3 is TGTGCCAGCAGTTTATACGGGACTAACTACGAGCAGTACTTC.

This chain uses TRBV27 with TRBJ1-4; possible D gene TRBD1, 5 bases. Trimming removed 4 bases at V and 7 bases at J, with 16 bases between. Germline CDR1 MNHEY, CDR2 SMNVEV (reference sequence). The CDR3 length is 15 residues. The CDR3 reads CASSSPGGSSEKLFF. The CDR3 DNA reads TGTGCCAGCAGTTCACCCGGGGGTAGTAGTGAAAAACTGTTTTTT.

This rearrangement joins TRBV5-8 to TRBJ1-2, with D possibly being TRBD1 (6 bases). CDR1 is SGHTS, CDR2 YDEGEE, per germline. Trimming took 0 bases from V and 4 from J, leaving 19 bases between them. This CDR3 region has 17 residues. CDR3 coding DNA: TGTGCCAGCAGCTTGGATGGACAGATCGCTCGCTTCTATGGCTACACCTTC. Translation: CASSLDGQIARFYGYTF.

The gene calls are TRBV27 and TRBJ2-5, with D perhaps TRBD2 (5 bases). Trimming shortened V by 4 bases and J by 5 bases, and 11 bases separated the two germline ends. Germline values: CDR1 MNHEY, CDR2 SMNVEV (reference sequence). The CDR3 covers 13 residues. CDR3 DNA sequence: TGTGCCAGCAGTTCCCAGAGGAGGGAGACCCAGTACTTC. Protein product: CASSSQRRETQYF.

About this clone itself: This same CDR3 is encoded by further DNA sequences in the sample. The rearrangement links TRBV7-8 to TRBJ2-1; D is undetermined. Germline values: CDR1 SGHVS, CDR2 FQNEAQ. This CDR3 is built from 14 residues. Trimming took 5 bases from V and 0 from J, leaving 8 bases between them. The CDR3 loop is CASSVGVSYNEQFF. The CDR3 DNA reads TGTGCCAGCAGCGTTGGAGTCTCCTACAATGAGCAGTTCTTC.

The chain recombines TRBV28 with TRBJ2-7, with unresolved D. CDR1 MDHEN and CDR2 SYDVKM come from the germline V gene. Between the trimmed V and J ends, which lost 3 bases and 4 bases, there was a span of 4 bases. This CDR3 comprises 11 residues. The DNA for the CDR3 is TGTGCCAGCAGTTTCAAATACGAGCAGTACTTC. Translating gives CASSFKYEQYF.

V and J are TRBV27 and TRBJ1-4; D gene unclear. The CDR3 loop spans 14 amino acids. V was trimmed by 6 bases and J by 5 bases, leaving 13 bases between them. CDR1 and CDR2 from the germline V gene are MNHEY and SMNVEV (reference sequence). DNA of the CDR3: TGTGCCAGCAGGCACGCGGGTCAGAATGAAAAACTGTTTTTT. This translates into CASRHAGQNEKLFF.

The V call is TRBV28, the J call TRBJ2-5; D gene unclear. V was pared by 3 bases and J by 2 bases, with 7 bases between. CDR1 and CDR2 from the germline V gene are MDHEN and SYDVKM. This CDR3 has 13 residues. The CDR3 nucleotides are TGTGCCAGCAGTTTCGGCGGACAAGAGACCCAGTACTTC. Its protein product is CASSFGGQETQYF.

This chain links TRBV28 with TRBJ2-3; D is perhaps TRBD1 or TRBD2 (5 bases each). CDR1 is MDHEN and CDR2 is SYDVKM in the germline V gene. V dropped 5 bases and J dropped 3 bases, with 12 bases sitting between them. This CDR3 is built from 14 residues. The CDR3 sequence: CASSPGTATDTQYF. CDR3 nucleotides: TGTGCCAGCAGTCCCGGGACCGCTACAGATACGCAGTATTTT.

The V and J genes are TRBV5-8 and TRBJ1-4; unclear D gene. This CDR3 has 16 amino acids. V gave up 1 base and J gave up 0 bases, with 10 bases separating them. Germline CDR1 and CDR2: SGHTS and YDEGEE. In nucleotides, the CDR3 is TGTGCCAGCAGCTTGTTAGGAGAGGCAACTAATGAAAAACTGTTTTTT. Encoded protein: CASSLLGEATNEKLFF.

This CDR3 is CASSSAGANVLTF. CDR3 nucleotide sequence: TGTGCCAGCTCATCTGCTGGGGCCAACGTCCTGACTTTC. This chain connects TRBV18 to TRBJ2-6; D ambiguous. There are 13 residues in the CDR3. Trimming shortened V by 5 bases and J by 2 bases, and 4 bases separated the two germline ends. Germline CDR1 reads KGHSH; CDR2 reads LQKENI.